This section outlines one TCR beta chain sequence together with its context. Its target is not known. This entry belongs to a study of blood T cells in healthy people across ages. Together with a sample-barcoded 5' primer, a J-beta primer mix was included in a second PCR lasting roughly 6 to 12 cycles. TCRdb recomputed calls from the 5' RACE reads with MiXCR, one row per CDR3 protein. Of more than 650,000 distinct CDR3 sequences in the sample, roughly 24% were seen once. Study-wide results and caveats: In these data, TCR beta diversity tracked strongly with naive T cell percentage.

Deletions cut 6 bases from V and 7 bases from J, with 24 bases between. The CDR3 consists of 16 residues. The V gene's germline CDR1 is MDHEN and CDR2 SYDVKM. The same data also went into a second study, on T cells of mothers and their children.

This chain uses TRBV28 with TRBJ1-2; D is perhaps TRBD1 (5 bases). This sequence originates from a boy between 10 and 17 years old in good health. Sequences were obtained from blood. CDR3 nucleotides: TGTGCCAGCAGACTCAGTGGCGGTCAGGGACTTTTTGGCTACACCTTC. As protein: CASRLSGGQGLFGYTF.